The 7 T cell receptor beta chains below come from one sample, sequenced in a study of blood T cell repertoires in COVID-19. Sequencing used immunoSEQ multiplex PCR; TCRdb keeps in-frame clones, though not all of them. This table has about 48,000 clones, around four fifths appearing once. Sequenced material: peripheral blood. These receptors were obtained from a human donor in a cohort sampled during active COVID-19.

This chain joins TRBV24-1 and TRBJ2-5; 10 bases fit TRBD2. Germline CDR1 reads KGHDR; CDR2 reads SFDVKD. There are 13 residues in the CDR3. Trimming cost V 9 bases and J 5 bases; bases outside gene matches: 5. The CDR3 DNA reads TGTGCCACCTCCCTAGCGGGGGCGGAGACCCAGTACTTC. Its protein is CATSLAGAETQYF.

The gene calls are TRBV24-1 and TRBJ2-3; weak D call: TRBD2 (6 bases). Germline V gene sequence: CDR1 KGHDR, CDR2 SFDVKD. The CDR3 runs to 15 residues. The V gene lost 1 base and the J gene lost 0 bases, with 7 bases spanning the gap. The CDR3 bases are TGTGCCACCAGTGATTTCGGGGGTAGCACAGATACGCAGTATTTT. This sequence encodes CATSDFGGSTDTQYF.

The chain carries TRBV11-2 and TRBJ2-3; 7 nucleotides align to TRBD1. Germline trimming cut 1 base from V and 6 bases from J; bases unmatched to any gene: 7. This CDR3 spans 15 amino acids. Germline V CDR1 and CDR2: SGHAT, FQNNGV. The CDR3 region is CASSLGVPGQDTQYF. In DNA form, the CDR3 reads TGTGCCAGCAGCTTAGGGGTCCCGGGACAGGATACGCAGTATTTT.

This chain connects TRBV7-9 to TRBJ2-1, with no clear D. Germline V gene sequence: CDR1 SEHNR, CDR2 FQNEAQ (reference sequence). Trimming took off 11 bases at V and 12 bases at J, with 17 bases between the two ends. The CDR3 extends over 11 amino acids. The CDR3 loop reads CAGARGERQFF. The CDR3 DNA follows: TGTGCCGGAGCTCGTGGAGAACGGCAGTTCTTC.

The genes are TRBV7-9 and TRBJ2-3; D perhaps matches TRBD1 (5 bases). Trimming stripped 5 bases from V and 2 bases from J, with 14 bases between. The CDR3 loop spans 15 amino acids. Germline V gives CDR1 SEHNR, CDR2 FQNEAQ (reference sequence). The CDR3 DNA reads TGTGCCAGCAGCGCATACACAGGAATCACAGATACGCAGTATTTT. This codes for CASSAYTGITDTQYF.

V usage is TRBV7-2 and J usage is TRBJ1-4; D may be TRBD1 (6 bases). Germline V gene data show CDR1 as SGHTA and CDR2 as FQGNSA. Trimming took 4 bases from V and 5 from J, leaving 8 bases between them. The CDR3 has 13 residues. In DNA form, the CDR3 reads TGTGCCAGCAGCTCCCAGGGGAATGAAAAACTGTTTTTT. This sequence encodes CASSSQGNEKLFF.

This clone was counted a single time. The DNA for the CDR3 is TGTGCCAGCAGTTTTGGCAGGGGCATTAACTATGGCTACACCTTC. Translated, it gives CASSFGRGINYGYTF. The chain couples TRBV28 to TRBJ1-2; a weak D match, TRBD1 (6 bases). Trimming left V 3 bases short and J 1 base short, with 12 bases between. Germline values: CDR1 MDHEN, CDR2 SYDVKM. The CDR3 totals 15 residues.